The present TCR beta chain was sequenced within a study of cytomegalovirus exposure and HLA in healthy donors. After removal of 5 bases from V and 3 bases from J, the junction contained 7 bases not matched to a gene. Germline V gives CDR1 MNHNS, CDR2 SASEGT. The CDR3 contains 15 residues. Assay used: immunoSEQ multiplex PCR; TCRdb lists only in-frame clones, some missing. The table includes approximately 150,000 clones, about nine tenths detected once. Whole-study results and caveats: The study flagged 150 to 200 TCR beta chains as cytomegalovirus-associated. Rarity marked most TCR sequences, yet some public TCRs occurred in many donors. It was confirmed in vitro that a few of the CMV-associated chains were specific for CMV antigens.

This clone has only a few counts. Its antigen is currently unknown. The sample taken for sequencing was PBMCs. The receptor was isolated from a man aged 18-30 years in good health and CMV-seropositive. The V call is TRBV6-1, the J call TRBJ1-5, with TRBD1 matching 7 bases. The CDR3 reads CASSPQTGANQPQHF. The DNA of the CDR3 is TGTGCCAGCAGTCCACAAACAGGGGCCAATCAGCCCCAGCATTTT.